The clone carrying this T cell receptor (beta chain) was seen a single time. The data stem from a study of OX40 agonist ivuxolimab in advanced cancers. J was trimmed by 3 bases and V by 3 bases; bases with no gene match: 1. The CDR3 loop spans 14 amino acids. Germline-derived CDR1 and CDR2 are SEHNR and FQNEAQ (reference sequence). Only in-frame clones appear in the TCRdb table, and some are missing; sequencing was by immunoSEQ multiplex PCR. The sample has tens of thousands of clones; around nine tenths are singletons. Sequenced material: CD4+ or CD8+ T cells sorted from blood, taken in a trial of the OX40 agonist ivuxolimab. The receptor was isolated from an adult with an advanced solid tumor such as melanoma, head and neck, liver or kidney cancer. The rearrangement uses TRBV7-9 and TRBJ2-5, with 10 bases identical to TRBD1. This CDR3 reads CASSLGQGKETQYF. CDR3 coding DNA: TGTGCCAGCAGCTTGGGACAGGGGAAAGAGACCCAGTACTTC.